This TCR beta chain was documented in a study of regulatory T cells in long-lasting Graves disease. Broader study findings: The study found persistent patients shared more public clonotypes (roughly 3,000) than new patients (roughly 880). Newly diagnosed disease favored TRBV20-1 and TRBJ2-1 over persistent disease.

Specified time point: newly diagnosed GD, antithyroid drugs for less than 3 months. There was RNA extracted from PBMCs, and the TCR library was made from it. Under American Thyroid Association guidelines, Graves' disease was diagnosed. CDR3 size: 15 residues. Deletions cut 0 bases from V and 6 bases from J, with 9 bases between. Germline V gene sequence: CDR1 MNHEY, CDR2 SVGEGT. Building of the TCR beta libraries involved iRepertoire HTBI primers and Arm-PCR of CDR3 regions. One entry per CDR3 protein, called by TCRdb with MiXCR from the multiplex PCR reads. The data contain about 360,000 distinct CDR3 sequences, roughly 16% of them singletons. On this clonotype itself: The antigen remains undetermined.

This sample was shared with a second study, whose subject was T cells in Graves' hyperthyroidism and ophthalmopathy. That report adds: The study left out patients who had uncontrolled infection, other autoimmune disease, pregnancy or lactation.

Here the sequenced sample was peripheral blood mononuclear cells (PBMCs), taken at new diagnosis, from a patient treated with antithyroid drugs. The V and J genes are TRBV6-2 or TRBV6-3 and TRBJ1-6; D gene uncertain. This TCR came from a woman younger than 30 with Graves disease. The CDR3, as DNA: TGTGCCAGCAGTTACTCCCAGGACCTTAATTCACCCCTCCACTTT. It translates to CASSYSQDLNSPLHF.